This T cell receptor (beta chain) was observed in a study of T cells in Graves' hyperthyroidism and ophthalmopathy (dated by TCRdb to between 2019 and 2020). In terms of the full investigation: Peripheral blood samples were taken at the time of initial diagnosis, prior to any treatment. A discovery cohort of about a hundred patients, roughly 40 with Graves' ophthalmopathy and roughly 59 with stable Graves' hyperthyroidism, was used to find distinguishing TCR V-J signatures. Prospective prediction of ophthalmopathy was tested in an independent validation cohort of 18 to 20 hyperthyroidism patients and 17 patients who later progressed to ophthalmopathy. The 100 or so discovery patients were divided at random into training and test sets in a 7:3 ratio. The study also compared thyroid tissue and blood T-cell repertoires from several Graves' hyperthyroidism patients. After sampling, hyperthyroidism patients received methimazole starting at 30 mg daily, and ophthalmopathy patients received high-dose intravenous methylprednisolone. The paper reports TCR Vbeta CDR3 sequencing of 130 to 150 peripheral blood samples: around 45 ophthalmopathy, approximately 74 hyperthyroidism and 17 progressor patients. On the study overall, not on this receptor specifically: No statistical method was used to set the sample size in advance, and investigators knew the group allocation. Most expanded thyroid clonotypes (frequency above 0.001) were also found in blood, which suggests that blood repertoires may mirror thyroid immune responses. A model built on a 13 V-J signature distinguished ophthalmopathy from stable hyperthyroidism, reaching about 89% sensitivity and under 84% specificity in cross-validation and 80%/75% in testing. In validation, progression to ophthalmopathy was predicted by the model with 65% to 71% sensitivity and around 76% specificity, a median of approximately 6.5 months before onset.

Points on this clonotype: There is no known antigen for this receptor. Qualities for individual bases were not recorded, and no much larger clone is one base off.

Graves' hyperthyroidism was defined as stable when no progression to ophthalmopathy occurred over 18 months of follow-up. Hyperthyroidism patients were newly diagnosed, had a disease duration of under 2 months, and were aged 18 to 65 years. Any patient with an uncontrolled infection, another autoimmune disease, pregnancy or lactation was excluded. Clinical symptoms, serum thyroxine and TRAb, thyroid ultrasound, and orbital computed tomography formed the basis for the diagnoses. Ficoll-Paque density gradient centrifugation was used to isolate PBMCs from approximately 10 ml of fresh peripheral blood. Trizol reagent was used to extract total RNA, and RNA quality was then checked on an Agilent 2100 Bioanalyzer. The TCR beta CDR3 regions were amplified from RNA transcripts. The TCR CDR3 was subjected to a first round of RT-PCR using the HTBI primer set and the Qiagen OneStep RT-PCR kit. The libraries were constructed in a second round of multiplex PCR and then size-selected and purified. Paired-end sequencing of the libraries was performed with 100 bp reads on an Illumina HiSeq2000. In the original analysis: Raw data were processed with SOAPnuke, discarding reads with adapters, uncalled bases, mean Phred below 15, or no exact constant-primer or identifier match. High-quality paired reads were merged using COPE v1.2.5, and each unique nucleotide sequence was defined as a clonotype. MiTCR v1.1 was used to align the clonotypes against IMGT TRBV, TRBD and TRBJ reference segments. Only V-J combinations with frequency above 0.0001, covering 99% to 99.2% of repertoires, were analysed. A TCS score was defined as the ratio between F50 (clonal expansion) and ExV (chaos), using BLOSUM62-based TCRdist between CDR3 peptides within each V-J. Welch's t-statistics and random forest reduced just over 500 V-J features to about 13, which were used in a naive Bayes classifier (R e1071). TCRdb ran its own pipeline on the public reads, namely fastp trimming at Q25 and MiXCR clone calling, and kept in-frame beta chains. Rows are combined by CDR3 protein, so each entry shows the most common genes and DNA. The V and J calls and clone size come from TCRdb's table, not from the authors' own analysis. The sample table holds about half a million distinct CDR3 sequences, of which roughly 20% were seen once. 26% of the sample is held by the ten biggest clonotypes.

The sequence was collected from a man younger than 35 with Graves' hyperthyroidism. Sequenced sample: blood.

The bases read TGCGCCAGCAGCGGTGACGGGGACTCTGGGGCCAACGTCCTGACTTTC. The translation is CASSGDGDSGANVLTF. This chain is built from TRBV5-1 and TRBJ2-6, with TRBD2 as a weak D call on 5 bases. The junction carries 11 bases between V and J, which are trimmed by 4 bases and 0 bases respectively. CDR1 is given as SGHRS and CDR2 as YFSETQ, both from the germline V gene. The cysteine opens and the phenylalanine closes a CDR3 of 16 amino acids. Left in the record is the CDR3 DNA by itself, 48 bases read in frame from the first base.